A single count supports the clone carrying this T cell receptor beta chain. Per the original data handling: Amplification from reference gene primers served as the basis for estimated nucleated cell counts. The data were produced by immunoSEQ multiplex PCR, yet TCRdb's version contains in-frame clones alone and is incomplete. Clone size and V and J calls were adopted from that table, with D and trimming inferred from the DNA. Among around 43,000 clones listed, around 90% were seen once. This entry belongs to a study of blood T cell repertoires in COVID-19. This CDR3 has 16 residues. V shed 0 bases and J 3 bases; nucleotides not matched to a gene: 1. Germline-derived CDR1 and CDR2 are ENHRY and SYGVKD.

The receptor was isolated from a man aged 50-59 years with active COVID-19. The chain is built from TRBV10-3 and TRBJ2-2; TRBD1 matches 10 bases. The sample comprised peripheral blood. The CDR3 sequence is CAISESGQGHTGELFF. The CDR3 DNA is TGTGCCATCAGTGAGTCGGGACAGGGGCACACCGGGGAGCTGTTTTTT.